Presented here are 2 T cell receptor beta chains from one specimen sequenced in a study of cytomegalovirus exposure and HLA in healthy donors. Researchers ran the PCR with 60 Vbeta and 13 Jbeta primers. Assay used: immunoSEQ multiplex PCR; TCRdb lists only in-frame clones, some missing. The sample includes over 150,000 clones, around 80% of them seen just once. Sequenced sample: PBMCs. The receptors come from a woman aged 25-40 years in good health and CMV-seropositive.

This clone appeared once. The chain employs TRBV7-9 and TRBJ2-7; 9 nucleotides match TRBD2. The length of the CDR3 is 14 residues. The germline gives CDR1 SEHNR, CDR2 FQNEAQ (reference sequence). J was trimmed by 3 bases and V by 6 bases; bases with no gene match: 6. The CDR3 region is CASSRLAEHYEQYF. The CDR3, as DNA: TGTGCCAGCAGTAGACTAGCGGAGCACTACGAGCAGTACTTC.

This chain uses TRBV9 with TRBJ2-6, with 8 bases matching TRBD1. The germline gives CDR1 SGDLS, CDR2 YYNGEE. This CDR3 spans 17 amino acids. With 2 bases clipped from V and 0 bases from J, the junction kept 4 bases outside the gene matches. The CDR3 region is CASSVGTGISGANVLTF. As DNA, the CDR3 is TGTGCCAGCAGCGTGGGGACAGGCATCTCTGGGGCCAACGTCCTGACTTTC.